This is a list of T cell receptor beta chains from one sample in a study of cytomegalovirus exposure and HLA in healthy donors. The method was immunoSEQ multiplex PCR; TCRdb's version includes in-frame clones alone and lacks a portion of them. The sample holds 120,000 or so clones, approximately 72% seen once. The sequencing input was PBMCs. The receptors were gathered from a woman between 45 and 65 years old in good health and CMV-seropositive. The conserved cysteine and the conserved F or W are not part of the CDR3 here. The D gene is left open where the match is weak. Expanded clones get a size class; other rows say once, few or many, or leave the size out.

TRBV19	.	.	TRBJ1-1	ASSPRHSDGTEAF
TRBV6-4	.	.	TRBJ2-7	ASSDLGGPLHEQY
TRBV9	TRBD2	.	TRBJ2-5	ASSVDSAGGQETQY
TRBV7-9	.	once	TRBJ2-5	ASLSGQETQY
TRBV6-1	.	.	TRBJ2-1	ASSEVRDSYNEQF
TRBV7-2	TRBD1	once	TRBJ2-7	ASSFKGAPSYEQY
TRBV7-6	TRBD1	once	TRBJ1-5	ASSPDRASPYQPQH
TRBV4-2	.	.	TRBJ2-4	ASSQESGSRAKNIQY
TRBV19	.	.	TRBJ1-1	ASSMGQGTTEAF
TRBV5-1	.	.	TRBJ2-1	ASSFKEGGFTNEQF
TRBV7-6	.	.	TRBJ1-2	ASSFGQHYGYT
TRBV5-1	TRBD1	.	TRBJ1-1	ASSLGGTGGFGTEAF
TRBV6-1	TRBD2	.	TRBJ2-5	ASSESSGAGGPRETQY
TRBV28	.	.	TRBJ1-6	ASSHYDRPGSPLH